Listed below are T cell receptor beta chains from one sample, sequenced in a study of cytomegalovirus exposure and HLA in healthy donors. Clones were sequenced by immunoSEQ multiplex PCR, and TCRdb holds only the in-frame ones, with some missing. The sample holds 200,000 to 250,000 clones; roughly 88% are singletons and the top ten take over 13%. Sequenced material: PBMCs. The receptor set was obtained from a woman in her twenties or thirties in good health and CMV-seropositive. CDR3s include the opening cysteine and the closing phenylalanine or tryptophan. A D gene is named only where the DNA matches it firmly. Rows may omit the clone size; those that give it use once, few, many or a size class.

once,TRBJ2-7,TRBV6-6,-,CASSYSPMEGEQYF,TGTGCCAGCAGTTACTCGCCCATGGAGGGCGAGCAGTACTTC
-,TRBJ2-5,TRBV11-1,-,CASSFLAGGETQYF,TGTGCCAGCAGCTTTCTTGCGGGCGGGGAGACCCAGTACTTC
few,TRBJ2-7,TRBV4-2,-,CASSQGWGTSSSYEQYF,TGTGCCAGCAGCCAAGGGTGGGGAACTAGTTCCTCCTACGAGCAGTACTTC
-,TRBJ2-7,TRBV30,-,CAWSIRGSYEQYF,TGTGCCTGGAGTATCCGGGGGTCCTACGAGCAGTACTTC
-,TRBJ2-5,TRBV9,-,CASSPRGSGFLETQYF,TGTGCCAGCAGCCCTCGTGGTAGCGGCTTTTTGGAGACCCAGTACTTC
-,TRBJ1-1,TRBV29-1,-,CSVERGNTEAFF,TGCAGCGTTGAACGAGGGAACACTGAAGCTTTCTTT
-,TRBJ2-7,TRBV2,TRBD1,CASSPLPNRGATYEQYF,TGTGCCAGCAGCCCATTACCGAACAGGGGGGCGACCTACGAGCAGTACTTC
-,TRBJ2-5,TRBV7-8,TRBD1,CASSSTGGVKETQYF,TGTGCCAGCAGCTCAACAGGGGGCGTCAAAGAGACCCAGTACTTC
-,TRBJ2-7,TRBV5-1,TRBD1,CASSFDRGVDEQYF,TGCGCCAGCAGCTTCGACAGGGGGGTGGACGAGCAGTACTTC
-,TRBJ2-3,TRBV25-1,TRBD1,CASSERQGMDTQYF,TGTGCCAGCAGTGAACGACAGGGCATGGATACGCAGTATTTT
few,TRBJ1-2,TRBV6-5,-,CASTRGSGGYTF,TGTGCCAGCACCCGAGGGAGCGGTGGCTACACCTTC
-,TRBJ2-4,TRBV2,-,CASSGSAENIQYF,TGTGCCAGCAGCGGAAGCGCGGAAAACATTCAGTACTTC
-,TRBJ1-1,TRBV30,-,CAWRQNTEAFF,TGTGCCTGGAGACAAAACACTGAAGCTTTCTTT
-,TRBJ2-7,TRBV6-5,TRBD2,CASGLAGAIYEQYF,TGTGCCAGCGGGTTAGCGGGAGCTATCTACGAGCAGTACTTC
-,TRBJ2-5,TRBV9,-,CASSVATGTKTQYF,TGTGCCAGCAGCGTAGCTACGGGGACGAAGACCCAGTACTTC
-,TRBJ1-5,TRBV6-1,-,CASSEAAGQDQPQHF,TGTGCCAGCAGTGAAGCGGCAGGCCAGGATCAGCCCCAGCATTTT
once,TRBJ2-3,TRBV5-1,TRBD1,CASSWGQGLDTQYF,TGCGCCAGCAGCTGGGGACAGGGACTAGATACGCAGTATTTT
once,TRBJ2-3,TRBV2,TRBD2,CASSEYLSGLARPTDTQYF,TGTGCCAGCAGTGAATACCTGTCGGGACTAGCGAGACCCACAGATACGCAGTATTTT
-,TRBJ2-7,TRBV5-1,-,CASSRERLGPYGQYF,TGCGCCAGCAGCCGGGAGAGACTGGGACCCTACGGGCAGTACTTC
-,TRBJ1-2,TRBV27,-,CASSLSNGYGYTF,TGTGCCAGCAGTTTATCAAACGGCTATGGCTACACCTTC
-,TRBJ1-2,TRBV7-9,TRBD1,CASRPTGPF,TGTGCCAGCAGACCGACAGGGCCCTTC
-,TRBJ2-7,TRBV4-1,-,CASSRFNSGRFPYEQYF,TGCGCCAGCAGCCGATTCAATAGCGGCCGTTTCCCCTACGAGCAGTACTTC
-,TRBJ1-5,TRBV4-1,-,CASSQTDRNNQPQHF,TGCGCCAGCAGCCAGACCGACAGGAACAATCAGCCCCAGCATTTT
-,TRBJ2-5,TRBV5-1,-,CASSPRGRDDQETQYF,TGCGCCAGCAGCCCTCGCGGTAGGGACGATCAAGAGACCCAGTACTTC
-,TRBJ1-4,TRBV6-6,-,CASSYEGEKLFF,TGTGCCAGCAGTTACGAAGGGGAAAAACTGTTTTTT
-,TRBJ2-7,TRBV27,TRBD2,CASSLIAGDHEQYF,TGTGCCAGCAGTTTGATAGCGGGAGACCACGAGCAGTACTTC
-,TRBJ2-2,TRBV30,-,CAWSVTRGLFF,TGTGCCTGGAGTGTAACGCGGGGATTGTTTTTT